In this sample, the clone carrying this T cell receptor (beta chain) turned up a few times. This table comes from immunoSEQ multiplex PCR, and its TCRdb copy is limited to in-frame clones, with some not included. The profile covers approximately 30,000 clones, with about four fifths appearing a single time and over 4% taken by the ten largest. The sample belongs to a study of somatic mutations in cytotoxic T cells in rheumatoid arthritis. Flow cytometry served to check the purity of CD4+ and CD8+ cells, which were isolated by positive magnetic bead selection. This CDR3 is 15 amino acids long. V was pared by 1 base and J by 5 bases, with 14 bases between. Germline V gene data show CDR1 as SEHNR and CDR2 as FQNEAQ (reference sequence).

This TCR was sampled from a man between 50 and 59 years old in good health. The sample was CD8+ T cells sorted from blood. The genes are TRBV7-9 and TRBJ2-5, with D unclear. The CDR3: CASSLGVGSIETQYF. The CDR3 DNA sequence: TGTGCCAGCAGCTTAGGGGTGGGGTCAATTGAGACCCAGTACTTC.